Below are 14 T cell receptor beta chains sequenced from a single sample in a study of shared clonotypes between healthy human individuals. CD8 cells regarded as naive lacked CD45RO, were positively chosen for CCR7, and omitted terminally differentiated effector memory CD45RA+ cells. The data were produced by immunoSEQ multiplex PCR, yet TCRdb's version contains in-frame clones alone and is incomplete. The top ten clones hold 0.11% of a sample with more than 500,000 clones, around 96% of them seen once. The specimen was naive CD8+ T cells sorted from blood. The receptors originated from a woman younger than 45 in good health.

The CDR3 loop is CASSLTLAGGPYNEQFF. The CDR3 DNA is TGTGCCAGCAGCTTAACACTAGCGGGAGGCCCTTACAATGAGCAGTTCTTC. J is TRBJ2-1 and V is TRBV7-3; TRBD2 aligns across 12 bases. Germline-derived CDR1 and CDR2 are SGHTA and FQGTGA. CDR3 length: 17 amino acids. V gave up 0 bases and J gave up 4 bases; unmatched junction bases: 4.

CDR3 amino acids: CASSQTRSSYEQYF. Here the CDR3 DNA reads TGTGCCAGCAGCCAGACCAGAAGCTCCTACGAGCAGTACTTC. The rearrangement uses TRBV7-9 and TRBJ2-7; D gene unclear. Looked up from germline, CDR1 is SEHNR and CDR2 is FQNEAQ (reference sequence). V was clipped by 5 bases and J by 0 bases, with 11 bases between them. This CDR3 region has 14 residues.

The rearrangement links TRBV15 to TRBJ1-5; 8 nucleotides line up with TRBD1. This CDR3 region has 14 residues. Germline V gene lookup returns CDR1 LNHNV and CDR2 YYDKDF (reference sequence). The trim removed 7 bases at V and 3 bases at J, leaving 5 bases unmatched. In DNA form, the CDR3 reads TGTGCCACCACCCGACAGGGGCACAATCAGCCCCAGCATTTT. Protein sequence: CATTRQGHNQPQHF.

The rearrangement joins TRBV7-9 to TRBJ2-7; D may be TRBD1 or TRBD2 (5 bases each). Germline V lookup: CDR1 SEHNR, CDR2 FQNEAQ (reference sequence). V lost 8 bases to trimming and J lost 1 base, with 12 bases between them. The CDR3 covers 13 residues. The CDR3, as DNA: TGTGCCAGCGGGACCATATATTCCTACGAGCAGTACTTC. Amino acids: CASGTIYSYEQYF.

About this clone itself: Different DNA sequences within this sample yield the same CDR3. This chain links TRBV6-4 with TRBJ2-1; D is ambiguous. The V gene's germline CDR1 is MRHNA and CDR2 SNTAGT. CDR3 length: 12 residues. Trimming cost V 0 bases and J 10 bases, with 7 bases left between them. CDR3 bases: TGTGCCAGCAGTGACTCTGGTGGGGAGCAGTTCTTC. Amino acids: CASSDSGGEQFF.

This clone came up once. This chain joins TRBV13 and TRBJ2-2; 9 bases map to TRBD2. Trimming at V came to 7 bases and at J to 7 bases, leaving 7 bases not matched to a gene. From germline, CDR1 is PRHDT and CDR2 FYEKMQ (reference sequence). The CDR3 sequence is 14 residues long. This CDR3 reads CASNQREVDGELFF. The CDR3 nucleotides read TGTGCCAGCAATCAGCGGGAGGTTGACGGGGAGCTGTTTTTT.

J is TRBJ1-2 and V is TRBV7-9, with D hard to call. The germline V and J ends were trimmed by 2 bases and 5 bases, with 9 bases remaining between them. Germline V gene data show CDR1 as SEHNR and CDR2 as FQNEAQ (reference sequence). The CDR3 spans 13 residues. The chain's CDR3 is CASSLPDKYGYTF. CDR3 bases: TGTGCCAGCAGCTTACCTGACAAGTATGGCTACACCTTC. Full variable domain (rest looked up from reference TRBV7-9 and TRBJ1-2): DTGVSQNPRHKITKRGQNVTFRCDPISEHNRLYWYRQTLGQGPEFLTYFQNEAQLEKSRLLSDRFSAERPKGSFSTLEIQRTEQGDSAMYLCASSLPDKYGYTFGSGTRLTVV.

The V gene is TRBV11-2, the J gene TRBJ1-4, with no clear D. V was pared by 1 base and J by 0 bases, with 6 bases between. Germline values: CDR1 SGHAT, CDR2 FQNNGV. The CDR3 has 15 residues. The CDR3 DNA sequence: TGTGCCAGCAGCTTAGTGGGTGCAACTAATGAAAAACTGTTTTTT. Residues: CASSLVGATNEKLFF.

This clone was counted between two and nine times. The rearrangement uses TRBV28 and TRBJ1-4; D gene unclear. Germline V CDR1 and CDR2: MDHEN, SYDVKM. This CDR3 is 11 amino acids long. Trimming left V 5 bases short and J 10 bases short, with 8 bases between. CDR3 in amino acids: CASSPGGKLFF. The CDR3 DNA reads TGTGCCAGCAGTCCAGGTGGAAAACTGTTTTTT.

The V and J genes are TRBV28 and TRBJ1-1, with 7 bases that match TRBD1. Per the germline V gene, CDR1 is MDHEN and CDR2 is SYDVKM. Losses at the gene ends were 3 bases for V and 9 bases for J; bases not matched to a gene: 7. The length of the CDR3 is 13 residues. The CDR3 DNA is TGTGCCAGCAGTTTCCAGGGGGGGCCGAAAGCTTTCTTT. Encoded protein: CASSFQGGPKAFF.

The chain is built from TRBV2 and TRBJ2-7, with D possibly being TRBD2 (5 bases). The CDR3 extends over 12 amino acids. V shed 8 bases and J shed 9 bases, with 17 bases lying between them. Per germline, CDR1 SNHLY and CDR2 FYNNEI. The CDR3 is CASSGKEYGQYF. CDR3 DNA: TGTGCCAGCTCCGGGAAAGAATATGGGCAGTACTTC.

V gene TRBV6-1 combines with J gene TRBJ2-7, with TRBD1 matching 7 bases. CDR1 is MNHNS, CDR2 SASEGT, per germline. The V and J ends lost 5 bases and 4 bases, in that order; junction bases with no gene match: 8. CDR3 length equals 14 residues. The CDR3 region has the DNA TGTGCCAGCAGTCTACAGGGGCCGGGGTACGAGCAGTACTTC. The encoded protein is CASSLQGPGYEQYF.

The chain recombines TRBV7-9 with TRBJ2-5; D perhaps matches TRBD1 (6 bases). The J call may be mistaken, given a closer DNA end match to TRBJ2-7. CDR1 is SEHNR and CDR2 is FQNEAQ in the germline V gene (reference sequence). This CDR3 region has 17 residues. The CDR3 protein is CASSPPWVGTPTYEQYF. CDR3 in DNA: TGTGCCAGCAGCCCCCCGTGGGTGGGGACACCGACCTACGAGCAGTACTTC.

The CDR3 region is CASSYGIVSSGEQFF. The CDR3 region has the DNA TGTGCCAGCAGTTATGGAATAGTCTCTTCAGGTGAGCAGTTCTTC. The rearrangement joins TRBV6-5 to TRBJ2-1; D gene uncertain. V was pared by 3 bases and J by 9 bases, with 18 bases between. CDR3 length: 15 amino acids. Germline V CDR1 and CDR2: MNHEY, SVGAGI.